The source of this T cell receptor (beta chain) is a study of regulatory T cells in long-lasting Graves disease. Study-wide background: Graves' disease counted as persistent after over 5 years of antithyroid drugs with positive TSH receptor antibodies. Study-wide results and caveats: Newly diagnosed disease favored TRBV20-1 and TRBJ2-1 over persistent disease. Newly diagnosed Graves' patients exceeded persistent ones in TCR diversity. Analysis covered peripheral blood alone, not thyroid tissue.

Time point reported: persistent/refractory GD, antithyroid drugs over 5 years with positive TRAb. From PBMCs, RNA was extracted and then used to make the TCR library. With iRepertoire HTBI primers and Arm-PCR of CDR3 regions, TCR beta libraries were built. Using its own MiXCR run on the multiplex PCR reads, TCRdb lists one record per CDR3 protein. The data show 400,000 or so distinct CDR3 sequences, more than 20% seen once. V gave up 5 bases and J gave up 8 bases; unmatched junction bases: 9. This CDR3 has 15 amino acids. Germline V gives CDR1 SGHTA, CDR2 FQGNSA. This clonotype occurred a few times. Its antigen is not identified.

The origin of this receptor is a female donor with Graves disease. The V call is TRBV7-2, the J call TRBJ1-2; 12 nucleotides agree with TRBD1. The sample was peripheral blood mononuclear cells (PBMCs), taken when the disease was refractory, from a patient treated with antithyroid drugs. The CDR3 sequence: CASSPEGGTGGGYTF. In nucleotides, the CDR3 is TGTGCCAGCAGCCCAGAAGGGGGGACAGGGGGCGGCTACACCTTC.